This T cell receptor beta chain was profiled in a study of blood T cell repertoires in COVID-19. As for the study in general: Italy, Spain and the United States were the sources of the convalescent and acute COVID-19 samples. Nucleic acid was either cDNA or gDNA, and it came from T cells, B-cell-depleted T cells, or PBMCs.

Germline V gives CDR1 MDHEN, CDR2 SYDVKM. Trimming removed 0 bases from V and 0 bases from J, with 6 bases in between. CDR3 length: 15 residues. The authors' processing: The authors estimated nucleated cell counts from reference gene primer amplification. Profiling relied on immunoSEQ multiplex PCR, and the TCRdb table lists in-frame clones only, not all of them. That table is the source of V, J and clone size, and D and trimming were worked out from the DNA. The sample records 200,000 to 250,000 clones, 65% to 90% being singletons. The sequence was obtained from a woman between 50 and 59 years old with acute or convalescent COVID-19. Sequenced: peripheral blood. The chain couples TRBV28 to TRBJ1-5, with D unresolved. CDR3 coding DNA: TGTGCCAGCAGTTTATGGGAGGGTAGCAATCAGCCCCAGCATTTT. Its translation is CASSLWEGSNQPQHF.